This T cell receptor (beta chain) comes out of a study of blood T cell repertoires in COVID-19. Points on this clone: This sample includes further DNA sequences coding for the same CDR3.

Participants were aged roughly 18 to 95 years, lived in some 23 US areas, and enrolled virtually. Participants had their cohort set by participant-reported clinical history. Participants in the exposed group had met a COVID-19 case in the 2 weeks before joining the study. The germline gives CDR1 LNHDA, CDR2 SQIVND (reference sequence). The CDR3 has 12 amino acids. Trimming left V 3 bases short and J 6 bases short, with 6 bases between. The data were produced by immunoSEQ multiplex PCR, yet TCRdb's version contains in-frame clones alone and is incomplete. The profile shows fewer than 250,000 clones, over 80% of them singletons.

This sequence joins TRBV19 and TRBJ1-5; D is undetermined. Sequencing was carried out using PBMCs or T cells enriched from blood (not recorded which). The sequence came from a woman aged 30 to 39 who had been exposed to COVID-19. The CDR3 reads CASSMGGQPQHF. CDR3 nucleotide sequence: TGTGCCAGTAGTATGGGAGGTCAGCCCCAGCATTTT.